This T cell receptor beta chain comes out of a study of blood T cell repertoires in COVID-19. For the study at large: The United States, Italy and Spain supplied acute and convalescent COVID-19 samples. T cells, B-cell-depleted T cells, or PBMCs supplied cDNA or gDNA.

Clones were read by immunoSEQ multiplex PCR, and TCRdb kept only the in-frame ones, dropping some. Among a few hundred thousand clones listed, approximately 89% were seen once. The CDR3 covers 14 residues. V dropped 1 base and J dropped 15 bases, with 19 bases sitting between them. In germline, CDR1 is SGHTA, CDR2 FQGNSA. This clone was counted once. This sequence joins TRBV7-2 and TRBJ2-1; TRBD2 might be the D (6 bases). This clonotype was sampled from a woman between 25 and 40 years old with COVID-19, enrolled during active disease. The sequenced sample consisted of peripheral blood. CDR3 loop: CASSLVIGGGDPFF. CDR3 nucleotide sequence: TGTGCCAGCAGCTTAGTTATCGGGGGTGGGGATCCGTTCTTC.